Presented here are 22 T cell receptor beta chains from one specimen sequenced in a study of T cell clones after liver transplantation. TCRdb's table, derived via immunoSEQ multiplex PCR, lists solely in-frame clones and lacks some. The sample comprises tens of thousands of clones, roughly three quarters of which are singletons, and around 9.1% rests with the top ten. This material consisted of CD4+ T cells from blood, taken at the 22-month timepoint. These receptors all come from a human patient who received a liver transplant. Some T cells may have originated in the graft donor.

This clone was recorded once. The genes are TRBV2 and TRBJ2-2, with D possibly being TRBD1 (7 bases). There are 13 residues in the CDR3. The V gene lost 6 bases and the J gene lost 11 bases, with 16 bases spanning the gap. Germline V lookup: CDR1 SNHLY, CDR2 FYNNEI. In nucleotides, the CDR3 is TGTGCCAGCAGGGAGACAGGGCGGGGAGAGCTGTTTTTT. Translating it yields CASRETGRGELFF.

The chain employs TRBV28 and TRBJ1-3; D not certain. The CDR3 is made up of 12 amino acids. The germline CDR1 and CDR2 sequences are MDHEN and SYDVKM. V lost 2 bases and J lost 4, with 3 bases in between. The DNA for the CDR3 is TGTGCCAGCAGTTTAGCGGGAAACACCATATATTTT. Its protein product is CASSLAGNTIYF.

This clone was counted a few times. V gene TRBV30 combines with J gene TRBJ1-2, with 7 bases identical to TRBD1. J gave up 8 bases and V 4 bases, and 13 bases lay outside the gene matches. Germline V gene lookup returns CDR1 GTSNPN and CDR2 SVGIG (reference sequence). The CDR3 spans 14 residues. The DNA of the CDR3 is TGTGCCTGGACAGGGGGAGACCCTGTTAGCGGCTACACCTTC. Its translation is CAWTGGDPVSGYTF.

The chain combines TRBV10-1 with TRBJ1-1; D gene ambiguous. Germline V gives CDR1 WNHNN, CDR2 SYGVQD (reference sequence). The germline V and J ends were trimmed by 6 bases and 1 base, with 9 bases remaining between them. The CDR3 contains 13 residues. CDR3 coding DNA: TGCGCCAGCAGCCGAGGCGCGAACACTGAAGCTTTCTTT. Translation: CASSRGANTEAFF.

The V and J genes are TRBV7-6 and TRBJ2-3; 10 positions match TRBD1. The V gene's germline CDR1 is SGHVS and CDR2 FNYEAQ. The trim removed 4 bases at V and 4 bases at J, leaving 8 bases unmatched. There are 16 residues in the CDR3. CDR3 sequence: CASSWAGTGEADTQYF. In nucleotides, the CDR3 is TGTGCCAGCAGCTGGGCCGGGACAGGGGAGGCAGATACGCAGTATTTT.

The genes are TRBV23-1 and TRBJ2-6, with D tentatively TRBD1 or TRBD2 (5 bases each). TRBV23-1 carries the ORF label, with uncertain function. Trimming took 6 bases from V and 0 from J, leaving 15 bases between them. The CDR3 has 17 residues. The CDR3 sequence: CASRGPLRRSGANVLTF. DNA for the CDR3: TGCGCCAGCAGGGGACCACTTCGGCGCTCTGGGGCCAACGTCCTGACTTTC.

The chain recombines TRBV6-1 with TRBJ2-6, with D perhaps matching TRBD1 (5 bases). V shed 2 bases and J shed 0 bases, with 8 bases lying between them. In germline, CDR1 is MNHNS, CDR2 SASEGT. CDR3 length equals 16 residues. This chain's CDR3 is CASSETGNSGANVLTF. The CDR3 region has the DNA TGTGCCAGCAGTGAAACAGGAAACTCTGGGGCCAACGTCCTGACTTTC.

The rearrangement joins TRBV4-1 to TRBJ2-1, with 9 nucleotides matching TRBD1. V was clipped by 6 bases and J by 4 bases; unmatched bases: 16. Germline CDR1 and CDR2: MGHRA and YSYEKL. This CDR3 comprises 18 residues. CDR3 in DNA: TGCGCCAGCAGTTACACAACGGGTACAGGGGGCAAATACAATGAGCAGTTCTTC. The encoded protein is CASSYTTGTGGKYNEQFF.

This clone turned up a few times. The V gene is TRBV19, the J gene TRBJ2-2; TRBD2 agrees at 10 bases. CDR3 length: 18 residues. CDR1 LNHDA and CDR2 SQIVND come from the germline V gene (reference sequence). V was clipped by 1 base and J by 4 bases; unmatched bases: 9. CDR3: CASSIGQRGGPVTGELFF. CDR3 sequence (DNA): TGTGCCAGTAGTATAGGCCAGCGGGGGGGGCCGGTCACCGGGGAGCTGTTTTTT.

V is TRBV11-2 and J is TRBJ2-2, with a tentative D call TRBD2 (6 bases). V lost 5 bases and J lost 6, with 19 bases in between. Germline loops: CDR1 SGHAT, CDR2 FQNNGV. CDR3 size: 16 residues. The CDR3 protein is CASSPARRGFAGELFF. DNA for the CDR3: TGTGCCAGCAGCCCTGCGAGGAGGGGCTTCGCCGGGGAGCTGTTTTTT.

This clone was picked up one time. The rearrangement links TRBV6-5 to TRBJ1-1; D not certain. The CDR3 consists of 12 residues. Trimming removed 4 bases at V and 2 bases at J, with 5 bases between. CDR1 and CDR2 (germline): MNHEY, SVGAGI. As DNA, the CDR3 is TGTGCCAGCAGTTCCCAAAACACTGAAGCTTTCTTT. This codes for CASSSQNTEAFF.

The chain couples TRBV19 to TRBJ2-7, with D possibly matching TRBD2 (6 bases). V lost 0 bases and J lost 2, with 8 bases in between. The CDR3 consists of 14 residues. The germline gives CDR1 LNHDA, CDR2 SQIVND (reference sequence). In DNA form, the CDR3 reads TGTGCCAGTAGTATAGATGGAGGGGCCTACGAGCAGTACTTC. Translation: CASSIDGGAYEQYF.

The V and J genes are TRBV19 and TRBJ1-6; no reliable D call. Germline lookup yields CDR1 LNHDA and CDR2 SQIVND (reference sequence). The CDR3 is 13 residues long. The ends were cut back, 7 bases at V and 3 bases at J, with 7 bases in the middle. This CDR3 reads CASTRVYNSPLHF. As DNA, the CDR3 is TGTGCCAGTACCCGGGTCTATAATTCACCCCTCCACTTT.

This chain uses TRBV19 with TRBJ1-6, with D tentatively TRBD1 (5 bases). Trimming took off 4 bases at V and 4 bases at J, with 8 bases between the two ends. Germline V CDR1 and CDR2: LNHDA, SQIVND (reference sequence). The CDR3 sequence is 14 residues long. CDR3 DNA: TGTGCCAGTAGTACCGACAGTTATAATTCACCCCTCCACTTT. Its translation is CASSTDSYNSPLHF.

The chain is built from TRBV6-6 and TRBJ1-5, with D possibly being TRBD1 (5 bases). V shed 6 bases and J shed 4 bases, with 13 bases lying between them. This CDR3 is 14 amino acids long. CDR1 and CDR2 from the germline V gene are MNHNY and SVGAGI (reference sequence). The CDR3 region has the DNA TGTGCCAGCAGGAACGGGGGGATGAATCAGCCCCAGCATTTT. This encodes CASRNGGMNQPQHF.

The chain couples TRBV5-4 to TRBJ1-3; 9 bases fit TRBD1. Per the germline V gene, CDR1 is SGHNT and CDR2 is YYREEE (reference sequence). Trimming took 4 bases from V and 5 from J; bases not matched to a gene: 4. The CDR3 contains 14 residues. CDR3 sequence reads: CASSIQGARNTIYF. In DNA form, the CDR3 reads TGTGCCAGCAGCATACAGGGGGCGAGAAACACCATATATTTT.

The chain uses TRBV2 and TRBJ1-2; unclear D gene. Trimming stripped 6 bases from V and 8 bases from J, with 16 bases between. The length of the CDR3 is 13 residues. Germline CDR1 and CDR2: SNHLY and FYNNEI. The DNA for the CDR3 is TGTGCCAGCAGGAACCGGCTGACGCAGGGCTACACCTTC. This gives the protein CASRNRLTQGYTF.

The rearrangement joins TRBV6-5 to TRBJ2-1; D not certain. V was trimmed by 0 bases and J by 6 bases, leaving 3 bases between them. This CDR3 is built from 12 residues. Germline V gene sequence: CDR1 MNHEY, CDR2 SVGAGI. Written as DNA, the CDR3 is TGTGCCAGCAGTTACTCGGGCAATGAGCAGTTCTTC. Its translation is CASSYSGNEQFF.

This clone was seen only once. The rearrangement joins TRBV2 to TRBJ1-5; no reliable D call. The CDR3 runs 16 residues. The ends were cut back, 5 bases at V and 0 bases at J, with 14 bases in the middle. The germline V gene encodes CDR1 SNHLY and CDR2 FYNNEI. The CDR3 spells CASSLYPDYSNQPQHF. The DNA for the CDR3 is TGTGCCAGCAGTCTCTATCCAGACTATAGCAATCAGCCCCAGCATTTT.

This clone is medium-sized (0.01 to 0.1%). V is TRBV30 and J is TRBJ1-1; D might be TRBD1 (5 bases). Germline-derived CDR1 and CDR2 are GTSNPN and SVGIG (reference sequence). Trimming left V 1 base short and J 6 bases short, with 9 bases between. The CDR3 totals 12 residues. The CDR3 protein is CAWSAGSAEAFF. As DNA, the CDR3 is TGTGCCTGGAGTGCAGGGAGCGCTGAAGCTTTCTTT.

The chain uses TRBV11-3 and TRBJ2-7; possible D gene TRBD1, 6 bases. V was trimmed by 1 base and J by 5 bases, leaving 12 bases between them. Per germline, CDR1 SGHNT and CDR2 YENEEA. The CDR3 consists of 14 residues. DNA of the CDR3: TGTGCCAGCAGCTTAGCAGGCAGGGGCGACGAGCAGTACTTC. Translated, it gives CASSLAGRGDEQYF. The complete variable domain, with remaining parts taken from reference TRBV11-3 and TRBJ2-7, reads EAGVVQSPRYKIIEKKQPVAFWCNPISGHNTLYWYLQNLGQGPELLIRYENEEAVDDSQLPKDRFSAERLKGVDSTLKIQPAELGDSAVYLCASSLAGRGDEQYFGPGTRLTVT.

J is TRBJ2-3 and V is TRBV6-6; TRBD1 is a possible D gene (5 bases). The CDR3 is 15 amino acids. Trimming took 7 bases from V and 2 from J, leaving 16 bases between them. Germline-derived CDR1 and CDR2 are MNHNY and SVGAGI (reference sequence). This CDR3 is CASTLRAVITDTQYF. The CDR3 coding sequence is TGTGCCAGCACCCTCAGGGCGGTTATCACAGATACGCAGTATTTT.